One and the same sample provided the 17 T cell receptor beta chains below, sequenced in a study of T cell responses to AZD1222 COVID-19 vaccine. The data were produced by immunoSEQ multiplex PCR, yet TCRdb's version contains in-frame clones alone and is incomplete. The sample has some 90,000 clones, 70% to 90% seen once. Sequenced here: peripheral blood, sampled on day 0 of AZD1222 vaccination. The source is an adult in good health.

The genes are TRBV19 and TRBJ2-7; D might be TRBD1 (6 bases). The length of the CDR3 is 13 residues. Germline V gives CDR1 LNHDA, CDR2 SQIVND (reference sequence). V was shortened by 7 bases and J by 6 bases, with 16 bases between the two germline ends. In DNA form, the CDR3 reads TGTGCCAGTAAAAATTCAGGGGCTGTCGAGCAGTACTTC. Protein product: CASKNSGAVEQYF.

A single count supports this clone. J is TRBJ2-2 and V is TRBV10-3; 9 nucleotides match TRBD2. Trimming took 4 bases from V and 5 from J; bases not matched to a gene: 8. The CDR3 consists of 16 residues. The germline V gene encodes CDR1 ENHRY and CDR2 SYGVKD. The CDR3 spells CAISGLADAATGELFF. DNA for the CDR3: TGTGCCATCAGTGGACTAGCGGATGCCGCTACCGGGGAGCTGTTTTTT.

The chain has TRBV5-4 and TRBJ2-6; 7 bases match TRBD2. The germline CDR1 and CDR2 sequences are SGHNT and YYREEE (reference sequence). With V trimmed by 7 bases and J by 3 bases, 10 bases remained unmatched. The CDR3 has 16 amino acids. The CDR3: CASPSGGLSGANVLTF. CDR3 bases: TGTGCCAGCCCATCGGGGGGATTAAGTGGGGCCAACGTCCTGACTTTC.

The rearrangement links TRBV12-3 or TRBV12-4 to TRBJ2-5, with no clear D. V lost 4 bases, J lost 2 bases, and 8 bases lay in between. The CDR3 totals 13 residues. CDR3 residues: CASSSFVQETQYF. The CDR3 region has the DNA TGTGCCAGCAGTTCCTTCGTACAAGAGACCCAGTACTTC.

This chain joins TRBV24-1 and TRBJ2-5; TRBD2 matches at 9 bases. Germline loops: CDR1 KGHDR, CDR2 SFDVKD. This CDR3 is built from 15 residues. J was trimmed by 5 bases and V by 3 bases; bases with no gene match: 6. CDR3 DNA sequence: TGTGCCACCAGTGATCGCGGACTAGCGAGGGAGACCCAGTACTTC. Amino acids: CATSDRGLARETQYF.

This clone turned up a few times. The chain uses TRBV9 and TRBJ2-1, with D tentatively TRBD1 (5 bases). Germline CDR1 reads SGDLS; CDR2 reads YYNGEE. V was cut by 3 bases and J by 4 bases, with 14 bases left in between. The length of the CDR3 is 15 residues. CDR3 in DNA: TGTGCCAGCAGCGCCCTTAGTCAGGGTTACAATGAGCAGTTCTTC. Translated: CASSALSQGYNEQFF.

This chain uses TRBV19 with TRBJ2-2; D call uncertain. Germline assignment: CDR1 LNHDA and CDR2 SQIVND (reference sequence). The CDR3 runs 17 residues. Trimming left V 0 bases short and J 3 bases short, with 14 bases between. This CDR3 is CASSIEPRQVYTGELFF. The CDR3 bases are TGTGCCAGTAGTATAGAACCACGGCAGGTATACACCGGGGAGCTGTTTTTT.

This clone occurred a few times. The chain recombines TRBV6-2 or TRBV6-3 with TRBJ2-1; TRBD2 agrees at 8 bases. The CDR3 is 15 residues long. Per germline, CDR1 MNHEY and CDR2 SVGEGT. V lost 6 bases and J lost 6; bases outside the gene matches: 10. The CDR3: CASSLLGAGGNEQFF. In nucleotides, the CDR3 is TGTGCCAGCAGCCTTCTCGGGGCGGGGGGCAATGAGCAGTTCTTC.

This clone was recorded only once. This chain uses TRBV9 with TRBJ2-1; tentatively, D is TRBD2 (5 bases). CDR3 length: 15 residues. Germline V gene lookup returns CDR1 SGDLS and CDR2 YYNGEE. V lost 2 bases and J 2 bases, leaving 11 bases between the germline ends. Here the CDR3 DNA reads TGTGCCAGCAGCGTGGCGCGGGTACCCTACAATGAGCAGTTCTTC. The encoded protein is CASSVARVPYNEQFF.

About this clone itself: At one of its ends the junction is not consistent with the germline gene, which may arise from a read error. The V gene is TRBV11-2, the J gene TRBJ1-1; a possible D gene is TRBD1 (5 bases). Per the germline V gene, CDR1 is SGHAT and CDR2 is FQNNGV. This CDR3 region has 13 residues. CDR3 loop: CASSFQRDADAFF. The CDR3 DNA follows: TGTGCCAGCAGCTTTCAAAGGGACGCTGATGCTTTCTTT. Using reference TRBV11-2 and TRBJ1-1 for the parts outside the CDR3, the full variable domain is EAGVAQSPRYKIIEKRQSVAFWCNPISGHATLYWYQQILGQGPKLLIQFQNNGVVDDSQLPKDRFSAERLKGVDSTLKIQPAKLEDSAVYLCASSFQRDADAFFGQGTRLTVV.

In DNA, the CDR3 is TGTGCCAGCAGCTTGGGTCAGGCCCCAGAGACCCAGTACTTC. This sequence encodes CASSLGQAPETQYF. The chain has TRBV5-4 and TRBJ2-5, with D hard to call. With 0 bases removed from V and 4 bases from J, the gap between germline ends came to 10 bases. The CDR3 covers 14 residues. Germline V gene sequence: CDR1 SGHNT, CDR2 YYREEE (reference sequence).

The V call is TRBV7-9, the J call TRBJ2-7, with a weak D call TRBD2 (5 bases). Germline V gene sequence: CDR1 SEHNR, CDR2 FQNEAQ (reference sequence). Trimming took off 5 bases at V and 1 base at J, with 6 bases between the two ends. The CDR3 sequence is 12 residues long. In DNA form, the CDR3 reads TGTGCCAGCAGCCGAGGGTCCTACGAGCAGTACTTC. It specifies CASSRGSYEQYF.

V gene TRBV18 combines with J gene TRBJ1-2; 10 bases are shared with TRBD1. The germline gives CDR1 KGHSH, CDR2 LQKENI. This CDR3 has 13 residues. After removal of 5 bases from V and 7 bases from J, the junction contained 4 bases not matched to a gene. The CDR3 is CASSRQGATGYTF. CDR3 bases: TGTGCCAGCTCAAGACAGGGGGCCACTGGCTACACCTTC.

The chain couples TRBV10-3 to TRBJ1-1; the D is unclear. The CDR3 sequence is 13 residues long. The V gene's germline CDR1 is ENHRY and CDR2 SYGVKD. V was trimmed by 7 bases and J by 6 bases, leaving 15 bases between them. CDR3 DNA: TGTGCCATCACCGATCTAGGTGGATCTGAAGCTTTCTTT. Amino acids: CAITDLGGSEAFF.

This chain connects TRBV18 to TRBJ1-5, with 7 bases identical to TRBD1. V dropped 2 bases and J dropped 2; count of bases not matched to a gene: 6. Germline CDR1 KGHSH, CDR2 LQKENI. This CDR3 is built from 16 residues. The CDR3 reads CASSPSTQGGNQPQHF. CDR3 DNA: TGTGCCAGCTCACCAAGTACCCAGGGGGGCAATCAGCCCCAGCATTTT.

This chain links TRBV28 with TRBJ2-7, with 10 bases matching TRBD2. The CDR3 consists of 15 residues. Trimming removed 2 bases from V and 5 bases from J; junction bases left unmatched: 6. Germline V gene data show CDR1 as MDHEN and CDR2 as SYDVKM. The chain's CDR3 is CASSLTASGSHEQYF. CDR3 DNA: TGTGCCAGCAGTTTAACGGCTAGCGGGAGTCACGAGCAGTACTTC.

The rearrangement joins TRBV19 to TRBJ1-6; D remains unclear. Germline assignment: CDR1 LNHDA and CDR2 SQIVND (reference sequence). The CDR3 spans 16 residues. The ends were cut back, 3 bases at V and 1 base at J, with 10 bases in the middle. The CDR3 protein is CASSIWPGSYNSPLHF. The CDR3 coding sequence is TGTGCCAGTAGTATCTGGCCGGGGTCCTATAATTCACCCCTCCACTTT.